These 14 T cell receptor beta chains originate from one sample sequenced in a study of T cell responses to AZD1222 COVID-19 vaccine. Using immunoSEQ multiplex PCR, the repertoire was profiled, and TCRdb retains in-frame clones only, with some absent. This table has roughly 120,000 clones, approximately 89% appearing once. Sequenced here: peripheral blood, sampled 28 days after the second AZD1222 dose. The receptor set was obtained from an adult who received the AZD1222 COVID-19 vaccine.

V gene TRBV28 combines with J gene TRBJ1-5, with D possibly TRBD1 on 6 matching bases. The CDR3 runs to 15 residues. V lost 10 bases, J lost 2 bases, and 18 bases lay in between. Germline V gene sequence: CDR1 MDHEN, CDR2 SYDVKM. The CDR3 protein is CAILKGGMGNQPQHF. For the CDR3, the DNA is TGTGCCATTTTGAAGGGGGGCATGGGCAATCAGCCCCAGCATTTT.

V and J are TRBV24-1 and TRBJ1-2; D is undetermined. This CDR3 is 12 amino acids long. Trimming took 9 bases from V and 3 from J, leaving 10 bases between them. Germline CDR1 and CDR2: KGHDR and SFDVKD. CDR3 nucleotides: TGTGCCACCCAAAGCCCGGACTATGGCTACACCTTC. This gives the protein CATQSPDYGYTF.

In this sample, this clone turned up a few times. This chain links TRBV21-1 with TRBJ2-5; the DNA was not compared with TRBD1, the D call given in the table. TRBV21-1 corresponds to a pseudogene. The CDR3 sequence is 13 residues long. Here the CDR3 reads CASSGTGGETQYF. The CDR3 coding sequence is TGTGCCAGCAGTGGGACAGGGGGAGAGACCCAGTACTTC.

This chain joins TRBV7-9 and TRBJ1-3, with D tentatively TRBD1 (5 bases). Trimming took 2 bases from V and 2 from J, leaving 13 bases between them. There are 16 residues in the CDR3. From germline, CDR1 is SEHNR and CDR2 FQNEAQ (reference sequence). The CDR3 reads CASSLPRQPTGNTIYF. The DNA for the CDR3 is TGTGCCAGCAGCTTACCCCGACAGCCTACTGGAAACACCATATATTTT. Looking up the rest from reference TRBV7-9 and TRBJ1-3 gives the full variable domain: DTGVSQNPRHKITKRGQNVTFRCDPISEHNRLYWYRQTLGQGPEFLTYFQNEAQLEKSRLLSDRFSAERPKGSFSTLEIQRTEQGDSAMYLCASSLPRQPTGNTIYFGEGSWLTVV.

This clone has a single count. V and J are TRBV5-4 and TRBJ1-1, with 7 positions matching TRBD1. V shed 3 bases and J 1 base; nucleotides not matched to a gene: 6. From germline, CDR1 is SGHNT and CDR2 YYREEE (reference sequence). This CDR3 region has 15 residues. CDR3 nucleotides: TGTGCCAGCAGCTCGGGACAGCTGAAGAACACTGAAGCTTTCTTT. Translating it yields CASSSGQLKNTEAFF.

The chain is built from TRBV2 and TRBJ2-3; TRBD2 is a possible D gene (5 bases). Germline CDR1 and CDR2: SNHLY and FYNNEI. This CDR3 has 16 residues. V dropped 6 bases and J dropped 5 bases, with 21 bases sitting between them. CDR3 loop: CASRPGLRRIQDTQYF. DNA of the CDR3: TGTGCCAGCAGGCCCGGCTTGAGGAGGATACAAGATACGCAGTATTTT.

V usage is TRBV5-6 and J usage is TRBJ1-4, with TRBD1 as a possible D gene (5 bases). The CDR3 has 14 amino acids. The germline V gene encodes CDR1 SGHDT and CDR2 YYEEEE. V lost 0 bases to trimming and J lost 8 bases, with 11 bases between them. In DNA, the CDR3 is TGTGCCAGCAGCTTGGCTACCTGGGGGGAAAAACTGTTTTTT. Protein product: CASSLATWGEKLFF.

The chain links TRBV6-5 to TRBJ1-6; TRBD1 is a possible D gene (5 bases). Germline values: CDR1 MNHEY, CDR2 SVGAGI. CDR3 size: 11 residues. V lost 4 bases and J 12 bases, leaving 7 bases between the germline ends. DNA of the CDR3: TGTGCCAGCAGTTCTCAGGGACCCCTCCACTTT. Translated: CASSSQGPLHF.

J is TRBJ2-1 and V is TRBV7-3; D unclear. CDR3 length: 12 amino acids. Deletions cut 5 bases from V and 6 bases from J, with 8 bases between. CDR1 and CDR2 from the germline V gene are SGHTA and FQGTGA. CDR3 nucleotide sequence: TGTGCCAGCAGCCCTGACTCCAATGAGCAGTTCTTC. Its translation is CASSPDSNEQFF.

V usage is TRBV18 and J usage is TRBJ2-1; 7 nucleotides align to TRBD2. The germline V gene encodes CDR1 KGHSH and CDR2 LQKENI. The CDR3 runs to 15 residues. V lost 2 bases, J lost 6 bases, and 7 bases stayed unmatched. This chain's CDR3 is CASSPGRGSGNEQFF. DNA for the CDR3: TGTGCCAGCTCACCAGGGCGGGGGAGTGGCAATGAGCAGTTCTTC. Together with reference TRBV18 and TRBJ2-1, the CDR3 gives the full variable domain: NAGVMQNPRHLVRRRGQEARLRCSPMKGHSHVYWYRQLPEEGLKFMVYLQKENIIDESGMPKERFSAEFPKEGPSILRIQQVVRGDSAAYFCASSPGRGSGNEQFFGPGTRLTVL.

The CDR3, as DNA: TGCGCCAGCAGCCGAACCTGGCGAGACAGGGACACCGGGGAGCTGTTTTTT. Translated, it gives CASSRTWRDRDTGELFF. This sequence joins TRBV4-1 and TRBJ2-2, with TRBD1 matching 7 bases. V lost 4 bases to trimming and J lost 3 bases; unmatched junction nucleotides: 11. CDR1 is MGHRA, CDR2 YSYEKL, per germline. The CDR3 runs to 17 residues.

This clone is a singleton in its sample. This chain joins TRBV13 and TRBJ2-1; 10 nucleotides align to TRBD2. Trimming at V came to 6 bases and at J to 7 bases, leaving 3 bases not matched to a gene. The V gene's germline CDR1 is PRHDT and CDR2 FYEKMQ (reference sequence). This CDR3 has 13 amino acids. DNA for the CDR3: TGTGCCAGCAGAGCGGGGGGGATTAATGAGCAGTTCTTC. It translates to CASRAGGINEQFF.

V gene TRBV3-1 (or the pseudogene TRBV3-2) combines with J gene TRBJ1-1; D is unclear. CDR1 and CDR2 from the germline V gene are LGHDT and YNNKEL (reference sequence). Trimming stripped 0 bases from V and 0 bases from J, with 11 bases between. The length of the CDR3 is 16 residues. Here the CDR3 DNA reads TGTGCCAGCAGCCAAGATCTGGGCAACCTGAACACTGAAGCTTTCTTT. Translating it yields CASSQDLGNLNTEAFF.

This chain joins TRBV10-3 and TRBJ2-5, with 13 bases that match TRBD2. Germline CDR1 is ENHRY and CDR2 is SYGVKD. The CDR3 is 14 amino acids. V trimming: 6 bases; J trimming: 4 bases; junction bases outside the gene matches: 2. The CDR3 DNA reads as TGTGCCATCAGCGGGACTAGCGGGGCAGAGACCCAGTACTTC. It translates to CAISGTSGAETQYF.